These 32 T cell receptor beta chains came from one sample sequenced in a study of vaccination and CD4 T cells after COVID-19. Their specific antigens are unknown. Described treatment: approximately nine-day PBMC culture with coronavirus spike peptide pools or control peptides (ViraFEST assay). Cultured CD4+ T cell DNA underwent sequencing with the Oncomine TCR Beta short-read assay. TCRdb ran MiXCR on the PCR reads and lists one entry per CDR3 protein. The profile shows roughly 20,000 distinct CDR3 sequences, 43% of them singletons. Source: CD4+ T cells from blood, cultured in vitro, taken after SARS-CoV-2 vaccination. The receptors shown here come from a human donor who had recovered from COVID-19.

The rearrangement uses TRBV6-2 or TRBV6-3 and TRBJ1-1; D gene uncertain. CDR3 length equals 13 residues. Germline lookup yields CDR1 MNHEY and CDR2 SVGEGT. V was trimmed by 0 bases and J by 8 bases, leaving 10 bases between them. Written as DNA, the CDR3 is TGTGCCAGCAGTTACTCAACGATAGGAGAAGCTTTCTTT. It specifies CASSYSTIGEAFF.

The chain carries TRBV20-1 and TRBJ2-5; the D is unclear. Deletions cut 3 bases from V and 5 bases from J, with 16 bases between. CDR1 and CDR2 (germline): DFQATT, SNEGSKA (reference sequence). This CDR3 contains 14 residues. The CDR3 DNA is TGCAGTGCTAGTCGCATGTCTAGGCCGGAGACCCAGTACTTC. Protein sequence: CSASRMSRPETQYF.

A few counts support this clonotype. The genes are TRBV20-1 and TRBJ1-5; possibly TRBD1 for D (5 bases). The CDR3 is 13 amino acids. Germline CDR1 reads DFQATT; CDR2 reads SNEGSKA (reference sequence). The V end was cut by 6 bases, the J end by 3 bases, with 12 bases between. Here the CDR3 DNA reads TGCAGTGCCCAAAGGGGCCTCAATCAGCCCCAGCATTTT. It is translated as CSAQRGLNQPQHF.

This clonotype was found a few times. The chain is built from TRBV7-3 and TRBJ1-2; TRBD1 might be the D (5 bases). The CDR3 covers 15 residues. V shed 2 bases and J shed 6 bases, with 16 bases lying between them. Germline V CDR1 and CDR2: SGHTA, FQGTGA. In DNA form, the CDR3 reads TGTGCCAGCAGCTTATTGGGGACGACCAGGGATGGCTACACCTTC. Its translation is CASSLLGTTRDGYTF.

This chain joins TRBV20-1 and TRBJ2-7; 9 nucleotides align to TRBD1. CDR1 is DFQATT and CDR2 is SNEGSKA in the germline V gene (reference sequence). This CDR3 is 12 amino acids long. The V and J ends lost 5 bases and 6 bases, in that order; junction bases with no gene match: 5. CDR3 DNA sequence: TGCAGTGCTTCCGGGACAGGGTCCGAGCAGTACTTC. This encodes CSASGTGSEQYF.

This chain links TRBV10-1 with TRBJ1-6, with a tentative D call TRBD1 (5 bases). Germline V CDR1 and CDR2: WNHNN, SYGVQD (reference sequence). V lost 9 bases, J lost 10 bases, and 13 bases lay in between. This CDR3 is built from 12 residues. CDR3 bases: TGCGCCAGTTCTACAGGACGGTCACCCCTCCACTTT. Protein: CASSTGRSPLHF.

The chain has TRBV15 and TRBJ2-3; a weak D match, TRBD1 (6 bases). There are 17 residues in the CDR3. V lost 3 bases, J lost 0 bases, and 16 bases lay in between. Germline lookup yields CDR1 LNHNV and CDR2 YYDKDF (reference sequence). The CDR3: CATSRGIRTESTDTQYF. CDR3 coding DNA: TGTGCCACCAGCAGGGGGATACGGACAGAAAGCACAGATACGCAGTATTTT.

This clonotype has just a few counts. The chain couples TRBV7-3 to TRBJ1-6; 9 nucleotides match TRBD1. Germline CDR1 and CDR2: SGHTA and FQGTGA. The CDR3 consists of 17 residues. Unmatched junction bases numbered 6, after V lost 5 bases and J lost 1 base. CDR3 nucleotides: TGTGCCAGCAGCCGTACAGGGGGCGGGTCCTATAATTCACCCCTCCACTTT. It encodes CASSRTGGGSYNSPLHF.

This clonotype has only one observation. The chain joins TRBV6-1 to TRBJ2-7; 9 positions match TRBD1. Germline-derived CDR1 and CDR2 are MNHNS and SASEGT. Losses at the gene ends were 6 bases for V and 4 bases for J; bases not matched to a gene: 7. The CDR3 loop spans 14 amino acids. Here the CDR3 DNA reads TGTGCCAGCAGCCGGGACAGGGTTCCTTACGAGCAGTACTTC. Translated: CASSRDRVPYEQYF.

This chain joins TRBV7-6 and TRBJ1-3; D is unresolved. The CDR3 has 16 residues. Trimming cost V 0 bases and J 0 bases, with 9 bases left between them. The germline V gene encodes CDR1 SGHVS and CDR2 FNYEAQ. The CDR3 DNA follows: TGTGCCAGCAGCTTAGCGGACGTCGTCTCTGGAAACACCATATATTTT. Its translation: CASSLADVVSGNTIYF.

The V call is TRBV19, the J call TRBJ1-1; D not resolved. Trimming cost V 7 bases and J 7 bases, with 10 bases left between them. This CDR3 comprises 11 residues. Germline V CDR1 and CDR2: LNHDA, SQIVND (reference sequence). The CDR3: CASTLGNEAFF. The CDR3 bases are TGTGCCAGTACGTTGGGGAATGAAGCTTTCTTT. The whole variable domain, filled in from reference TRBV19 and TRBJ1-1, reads DGGITQSPKYLFRKEGQNVTLSCEQNLNHDAMYWYRQDPGQGLRLIYYSQIVNDFQKGDIAEGYSVSREKKESFPLTVTSAQKNPTAFYLCASTLGNEAFFGQGTRLTVV.

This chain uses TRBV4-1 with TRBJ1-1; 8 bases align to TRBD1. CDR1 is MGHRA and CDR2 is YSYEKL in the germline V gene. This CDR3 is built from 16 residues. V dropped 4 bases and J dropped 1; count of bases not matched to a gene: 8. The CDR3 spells CASSRRTGKKNTEAFF. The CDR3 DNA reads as TGCGCCAGCAGCCGAAGGACAGGGAAGAAGAACACTGAAGCTTTCTTT.

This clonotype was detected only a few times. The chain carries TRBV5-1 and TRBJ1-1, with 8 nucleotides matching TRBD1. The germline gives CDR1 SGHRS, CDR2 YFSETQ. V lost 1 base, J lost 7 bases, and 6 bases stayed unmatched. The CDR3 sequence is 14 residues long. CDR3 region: CASSLLDRGDEAFF. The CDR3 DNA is TGCGCCAGCAGCTTGCTTGACAGGGGTGATGAAGCTTTCTTT.

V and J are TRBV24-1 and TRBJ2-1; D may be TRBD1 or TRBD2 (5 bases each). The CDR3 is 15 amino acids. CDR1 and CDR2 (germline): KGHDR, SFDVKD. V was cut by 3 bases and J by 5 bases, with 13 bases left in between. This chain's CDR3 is CATSDPRGGHNEQFF. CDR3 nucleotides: TGTGCCACCAGTGATCCTCGGGGCGGGCACAATGAGCAGTTCTTC.

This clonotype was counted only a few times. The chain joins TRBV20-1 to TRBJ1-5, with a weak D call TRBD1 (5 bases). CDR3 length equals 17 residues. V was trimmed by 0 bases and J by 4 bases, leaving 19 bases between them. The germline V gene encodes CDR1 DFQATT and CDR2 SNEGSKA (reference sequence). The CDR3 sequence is CSARESGTDLRNQPQHF. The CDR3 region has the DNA TGCAGTGCTAGAGAATCCGGGACGGACCTTCGGAATCAGCCCCAGCATTTT.

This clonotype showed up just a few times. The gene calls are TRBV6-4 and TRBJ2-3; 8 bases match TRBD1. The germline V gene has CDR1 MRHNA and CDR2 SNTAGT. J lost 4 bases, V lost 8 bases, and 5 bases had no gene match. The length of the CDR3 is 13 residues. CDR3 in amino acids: CASRGQGADTQYF. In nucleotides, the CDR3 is TGTGCCAGCCGAGGACAGGGTGCAGATACGCAGTATTTT.

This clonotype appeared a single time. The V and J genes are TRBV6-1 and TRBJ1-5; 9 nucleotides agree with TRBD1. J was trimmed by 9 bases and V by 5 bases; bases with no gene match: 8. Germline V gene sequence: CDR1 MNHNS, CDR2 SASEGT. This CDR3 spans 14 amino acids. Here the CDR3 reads CASSLGQGHRPQHF. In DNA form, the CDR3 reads TGTGCCAGCAGTCTGGGACAGGGACACCGGCCCCAGCATTTT.

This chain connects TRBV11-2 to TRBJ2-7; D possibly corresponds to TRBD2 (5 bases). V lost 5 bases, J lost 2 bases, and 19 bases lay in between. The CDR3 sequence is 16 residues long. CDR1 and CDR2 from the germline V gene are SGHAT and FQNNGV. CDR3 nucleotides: TGTGCCAGCAGCCTGGCGAGGGTCAAAAACCCCTACGAGCAGTACTTC. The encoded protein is CASSLARVKNPYEQYF.

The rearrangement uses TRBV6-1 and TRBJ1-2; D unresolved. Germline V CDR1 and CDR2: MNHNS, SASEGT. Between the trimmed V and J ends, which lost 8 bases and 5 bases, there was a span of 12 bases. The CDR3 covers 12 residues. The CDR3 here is CASRGTGYGYTF. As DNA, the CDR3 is TGTGCCAGCCGCGGAACGGGTTATGGCTACACCTTC.

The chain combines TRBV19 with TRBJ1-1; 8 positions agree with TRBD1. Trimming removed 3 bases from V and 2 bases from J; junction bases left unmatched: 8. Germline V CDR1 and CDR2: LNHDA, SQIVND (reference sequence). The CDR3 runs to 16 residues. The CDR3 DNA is TGTGCCAGTAGTATCCAGGGGGCAACTCTTAACACTGAAGCTTTCTTT. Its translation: CASSIQGATLNTEAFF.

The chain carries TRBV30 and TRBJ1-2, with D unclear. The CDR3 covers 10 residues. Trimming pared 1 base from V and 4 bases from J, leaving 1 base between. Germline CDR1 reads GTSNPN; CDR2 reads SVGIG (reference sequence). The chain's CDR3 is CAWSGYGYTF. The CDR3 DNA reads TGTGCCTGGAGTGGCTATGGCTACACCTTC.

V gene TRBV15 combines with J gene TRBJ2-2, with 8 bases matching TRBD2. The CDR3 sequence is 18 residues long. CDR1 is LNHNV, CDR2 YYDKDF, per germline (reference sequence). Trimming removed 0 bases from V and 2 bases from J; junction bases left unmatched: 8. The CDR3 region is CATSRDYRREANTGELFF. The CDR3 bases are TGTGCCACCAGCAGAGATTATCGGCGGGAGGCAAACACCGGGGAGCTGTTTTTT.

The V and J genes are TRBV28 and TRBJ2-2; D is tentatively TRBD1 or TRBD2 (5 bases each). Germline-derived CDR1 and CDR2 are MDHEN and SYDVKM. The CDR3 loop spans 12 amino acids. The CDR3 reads CAGTGNTGELFF. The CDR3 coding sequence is TGTGCAGGGACGGGGAACACCGGGGAGCTGTTTTTT.

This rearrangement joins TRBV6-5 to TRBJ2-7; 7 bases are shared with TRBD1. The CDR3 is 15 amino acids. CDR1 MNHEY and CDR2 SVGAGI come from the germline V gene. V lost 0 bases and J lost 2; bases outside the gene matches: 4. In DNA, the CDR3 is TGTGCCAGCAGTTACTCATTTCAGGGGGCCTACGAGCAGTACTTC. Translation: CASSYSFQGAYEQYF.

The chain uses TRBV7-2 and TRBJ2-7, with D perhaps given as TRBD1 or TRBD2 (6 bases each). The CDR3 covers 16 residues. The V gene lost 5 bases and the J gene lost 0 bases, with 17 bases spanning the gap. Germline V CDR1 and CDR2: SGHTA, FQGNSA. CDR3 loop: CASSLEGTRSSYEQYF. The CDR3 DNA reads TGTGCCAGCAGCCTGGAGGGGACACGATCCTCCTACGAGCAGTACTTC.

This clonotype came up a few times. DNA for the CDR3: TGTGCCACCAGCAGAGAGTCAGTTCGGCAGCGTTTCGGAGGGGCCAACGTCCTGACTTTC. Translating it yields CATSRESVRQRFGGANVLTF. The chain has TRBV15 and TRBJ2-6, with D unclear. This CDR3 comprises 20 residues. Germline V gene lookup returns CDR1 LNHNV and CDR2 YYDKDF (reference sequence). The germline V and J ends were trimmed by 0 bases and 4 bases, with 22 bases remaining between them.

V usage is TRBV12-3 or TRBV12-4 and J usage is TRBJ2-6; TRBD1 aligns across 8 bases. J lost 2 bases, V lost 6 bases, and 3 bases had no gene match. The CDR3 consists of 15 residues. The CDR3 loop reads CASRTGDAGANVLTF. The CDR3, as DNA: TGTGCCAGCAGGACAGGGGACGCTGGGGCCAACGTCCTGACTTTC.

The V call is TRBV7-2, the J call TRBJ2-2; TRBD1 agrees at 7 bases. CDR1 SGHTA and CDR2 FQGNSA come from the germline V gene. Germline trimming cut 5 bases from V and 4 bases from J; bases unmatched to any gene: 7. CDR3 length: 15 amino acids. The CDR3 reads CASSTRTGGTGELFF. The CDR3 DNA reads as TGTGCCAGCAGCACCCGGACAGGTGGCACCGGGGAGCTGTTTTTT.

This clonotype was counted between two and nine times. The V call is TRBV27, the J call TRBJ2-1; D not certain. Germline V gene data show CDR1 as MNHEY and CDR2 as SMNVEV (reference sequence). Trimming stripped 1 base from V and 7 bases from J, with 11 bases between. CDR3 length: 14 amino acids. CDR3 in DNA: TGTGCCAGCAGTTTATTCCATTCGCGAAATGAGCAGTTCTTC. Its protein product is CASSLFHSRNEQFF.

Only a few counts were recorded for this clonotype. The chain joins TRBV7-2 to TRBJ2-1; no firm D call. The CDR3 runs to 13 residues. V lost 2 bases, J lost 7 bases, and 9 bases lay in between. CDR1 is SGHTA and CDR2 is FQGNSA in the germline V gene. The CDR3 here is CASSLTEYNEQFF. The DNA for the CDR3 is TGTGCCAGCAGCTTAACGGAGTATAATGAGCAGTTCTTC.

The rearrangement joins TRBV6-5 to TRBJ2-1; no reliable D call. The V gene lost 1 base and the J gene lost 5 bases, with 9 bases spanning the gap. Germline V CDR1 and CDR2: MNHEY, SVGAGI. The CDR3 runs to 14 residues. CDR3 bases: TGTGCCAGCAGTTACTGGGATGGAGACAATGAGCAGTTCTTC. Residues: CASSYWDGDNEQFF.

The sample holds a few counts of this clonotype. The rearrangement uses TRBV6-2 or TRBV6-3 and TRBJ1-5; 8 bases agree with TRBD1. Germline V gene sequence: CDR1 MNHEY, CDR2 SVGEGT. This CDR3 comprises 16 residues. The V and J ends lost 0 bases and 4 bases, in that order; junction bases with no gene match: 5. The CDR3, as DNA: TGTGCCAGCAGTTACTCGACAGGGGCGATTAATCAGCCCCAGCATTTT. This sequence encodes CASSYSTGAINQPQHF.